Listed here are 29 T cell receptor beta chains from one sample, sequenced in a study of a mutant IDH1 vaccine in newly diagnosed glioma. Stated time point: baseline, week 1 (first vaccination visit). Specified treatment: pre-vaccination baseline after standard-of-care therapy. The table came from immunoSEQ multiplex PCR; TCRdb's copy has only in-frame clones and leaves some out. The table has 50,000 to 65,000 clones, around three quarters seen once. The sample in question was PBMCs, obtained from a glioma patient treated with radiotherapy, temozolomide or both. These receptors were taken from a woman aged 40 to 50 with glioma.

The chain uses TRBV2 and TRBJ2-7; a possible D gene is TRBD2 (5 bases). Trimming cost V 4 bases and J 2 bases, with 12 bases left between them. CDR1 and CDR2 from the germline V gene are SNHLY and FYNNEI. The CDR3 totals 14 residues. The CDR3 sequence: CASSGASGAYEQYF. In DNA form, the CDR3 reads TGTGCCAGCAGTGGGGCGTCCGGGGCCTACGAGCAGTACTTC.

The chain couples TRBV30 to TRBJ2-7; D not certain. This CDR3 has 13 amino acids. V dropped 1 base and J dropped 1 base, with 8 bases sitting between them. Germline CDR1 is GTSNPN and CDR2 is SVGIG (reference sequence). The CDR3 loop reads CAWSAWSSYEQYF. The CDR3 DNA sequence: TGTGCCTGGAGTGCGTGGAGTTCCTACGAGCAGTACTTC. The complete variable domain, with remaining parts taken from reference TRBV30 and TRBJ2-7, reads SQTIHQWPATLVQPVGSPLSLECTVEGTSNPNLYWYRQAAGRGLQLLFYSVGIGQISSEVPQNLSASRPQDRQFILSSKKLLLSDSGFYLCAWSAWSSYEQYFGPGTRLTVT.

This chain joins TRBV5-1 and TRBJ2-5; 10 bases are a match to TRBD1. This CDR3 contains 15 residues. In germline, CDR1 is SGHRS, CDR2 YFSETQ. Unmatched junction bases numbered 2, after V lost 0 bases and J lost 3 bases. Here the CDR3 reads CASSLGTGGKETQYF. For the CDR3, the DNA is TGCGCCAGCAGCTTGGGGACAGGGGGAAAAGAGACCCAGTACTTC.

This clone was seen more than once but under ten times. The chain joins TRBV7-2 to TRBJ1-6, with 7 bases fitting TRBD1. With V trimmed by 8 bases and J by 9 bases, 13 bases remained unmatched. There are 15 residues in the CDR3. Germline V gives CDR1 SGHTA, CDR2 FQGNSA. Here the CDR3 reads CASLTGAERGSPLHF. The DNA of the CDR3 is TGTGCCAGCTTAACAGGGGCGGAGAGGGGTTCACCCCTCCACTTT.

The rearrangement joins TRBV5-1 to TRBJ2-1; perhaps TRBD2 as D (5 bases). Germline assignment: CDR1 SGHRS and CDR2 YFSETQ. V shed 3 bases and J shed 5 bases, with 6 bases lying between them. The CDR3 is 12 amino acids. CDR3 sequence: CASSYGNNEQFF. CDR3 nucleotide sequence: TGCGCCAGCAGCTACGGGAACAATGAGCAGTTCTTC.

The J gene is TRBJ1-1, the V gene TRBV10-3, with no clear D. The V and J ends lost 2 bases and 1 base respectively, with 8 bases between them. Per the germline V gene, CDR1 is ENHRY and CDR2 is SYGVKD. The length of the CDR3 is 14 residues. The CDR3 region has the DNA TGTGCCATCAGTGAGAAGGCTCAGAACACTGAAGCTTTCTTT. It is translated as CAISEKAQNTEAFF.

This chain joins TRBV9 and TRBJ1-2, with D maybe TRBD1 (5 bases). This CDR3 spans 16 amino acids. Germline V gives CDR1 SGDLS, CDR2 YYNGEE. Trimming stripped 3 bases from V and 4 bases from J, with 19 bases between. The CDR3 DNA reads as TGTGCCAGCAGCGCCCTGACAGTTGGAGGTTCCTATGGCTACACCTTC. Protein: CASSALTVGGSYGYTF.

CDR3 region: CASERQETQYF. The CDR3, as DNA: TGTGCCAGCGAGAGACAAGAGACCCAGTACTTC. This sequence joins TRBV6-1 and TRBJ2-5; D ambiguous. Germline loops: CDR1 MNHNS, CDR2 SASEGT. V was pared by 8 bases and J by 2 bases, with 6 bases between. CDR3 length equals 11 residues.

The chain joins TRBV6-4 to TRBJ1-1; weak D call: TRBD1 (5 bases). V gave up 7 bases and J gave up 4 bases, with 13 bases separating them. CDR1 and CDR2 from the germline V gene are MRHNA and SNTAGT. The CDR3 length is 13 residues. The CDR3 spells CASKLDIGTEAFF. The CDR3 bases are TGTGCCAGCAAACTGGACATAGGCACTGAAGCTTTCTTT.

With respect to this clone: The junction departs from germline at one end; a sequencing error may be responsible. J is TRBJ2-3 and V is TRBV9, with a tentative D call TRBD1 (5 bases). CDR1 and CDR2 from the germline V gene are SGDLS and YYNGEE. CDR3 length equals 11 residues. CDR3 nucleotides: TGTGCCAGCAGCGTAGGAGGAACTTGGGGCTGG. This translates into CASSVGGTWGW. Based on the CDR3 plus reference TRBV9 and TRBJ2-3, the full variable domain is DSGVTQTPKHLITATGQRVTLRCSPRSGDLSVYWYQQSLDQGLQFLIQYYNGEERAKGNILERFSAQQFPDLHSELNLSSLELGDSALYFCASSVGGTWGWGPGTRLTVL.

CDR3 residues: CASRTGTDNYGYTF. The CDR3 coding sequence is TGTGCCAGCAGGACCGGGACAGATAACTATGGCTACACCTTC. The chain links TRBV25-1 to TRBJ1-2; TRBD1 matches at 7 bases. This CDR3 is built from 14 residues. V lost 6 bases, J lost 1 base, and 5 bases stayed unmatched. CDR1 is MGHDK and CDR2 is SYGVNS in the germline V gene.

The V call is TRBV5-1, the J call TRBJ1-2; D gene uncertain. The V and J ends lost 4 bases and 0 bases respectively, with 10 bases between them. The CDR3 spans 14 residues. CDR1 and CDR2 from the germline V gene are SGHRS and YFSETQ. The CDR3 is CASSRTGTNYGYTF. The CDR3 DNA reads TGCGCCAGCAGCCGTACCGGGACTAACTATGGCTACACCTTC. Full variable domain (missing parts from reference TRBV5-1 and TRBJ1-2): KAGVTQTPRYLIKTRGQQVTLSCSPISGHRSVSWYQQTPGQGLQFLFEYFSETQRNKGNFPGRFSGRQFSNSRSEMNVSTLELGDSALYLCASSRTGTNYGYTFGSGTRLTVV.

The chain combines TRBV2 with TRBJ1-2, with TRBD1 matching over 10 bases. CDR1 SNHLY and CDR2 FYNNEI come from the germline V gene. This CDR3 has 13 residues. Trimming cost V 6 bases and J 8 bases; bases outside gene matches: 6. The chain's CDR3 is CASRDRGWGGYTF. The CDR3 nucleotides read TGTGCCAGCAGGGACAGGGGGTGGGGCGGCTACACCTTC.

V usage is TRBV10-3 and J usage is TRBJ2-1, with 11 positions matching TRBD2. Germline V gene lookup returns CDR1 ENHRY and CDR2 SYGVKD. The CDR3 runs to 16 residues. With V trimmed by 3 bases and J by 3 bases, 4 bases remained unmatched. The CDR3 bases are TGTGCCATCAGTGACGGTAGCGGGGGGGTCTACAATGAGCAGTTCTTC. Translating it yields CAISDGSGGVYNEQFF.

The chain links TRBV18 to TRBJ1-2; D not resolved. The germline V and J ends were trimmed by 4 bases and 7 bases, with 16 bases remaining between them. The germline V gene has CDR1 KGHSH and CDR2 LQKENI. There are 14 residues in the CDR3. CDR3 in DNA: TGTGCCAGCTCACGAAGCCCCCAGGAGGGTGGCTACACCTTC. Protein: CASSRSPQEGGYTF. The whole variable domain, filled in from reference TRBV18 and TRBJ1-2, reads NAGVMQNPRHLVRRRGQEARLRCSPMKGHSHVYWYRQLPEEGLKFMVYLQKENIIDESGMPKERFSAEFPKEGPSILRIQQVVRGDSAAYFCASSRSPQEGGYTFGSGTRLTVV.

The rearrangement uses TRBV4-3 and TRBJ1-5; D ambiguous. V was trimmed by 0 bases and J by 9 bases, leaving 9 bases between them. Germline CDR1 is LGHNA and CDR2 is YSLEER. The CDR3 is 13 residues long. CDR3 sequence: CASSQDLSRPQHF. CDR3 nucleotide sequence: TGCGCCAGCAGCCAAGATCTGAGCCGGCCCCAGCATTTT.

The chain's CDR3 is CASSQAGGGPYGYTF. In nucleotides, the CDR3 is TGCGCCAGCAGCCAAGCGGGAGGGGGGCCCTATGGCTACACCTTC. This chain connects TRBV4-3 to TRBJ1-2, with a possible D match to TRBD1 (6 bases). This CDR3 comprises 15 residues. Germline V gene lookup returns CDR1 LGHNA and CDR2 YSLEER. V was pared by 1 base and J by 4 bases, with 13 bases between.

This clone is deemed medium-sized. The chain has TRBV7-8 and TRBJ2-3; tentatively, D is TRBD1 (6 bases). Trimming took 3 bases from V and 2 from J, leaving 12 bases between them. Germline CDR1 and CDR2: SGHVS and FQNEAQ. The CDR3 is 15 residues long. The CDR3 region has the DNA TGTGCCAGCAGCTTGGGAACAGGGCTCACAGATACGCAGTATTTT. This encodes CASSLGTGLTDTQYF. The variable domain in full, with the rest retrieved from reference TRBV7-8 and TRBJ2-3, is GAGVSQSPRYKVAKRGQDVALRCDPISGHVSLFWYQQALGQGPEFLTYFQNEAQLDKSGLPSDRFFAERPEGSVSTLKIQRTQQEDSAVYLCASSLGTGLTDTQYFGPGTRLTVL.

This chain connects TRBV19 to TRBJ2-3; D call uncertain. The V gene's germline CDR1 is LNHDA and CDR2 SQIVND (reference sequence). There are 12 residues in the CDR3. Trimming removed 3 bases at V and 6 bases at J, with 7 bases between. The CDR3: CASSIGTDTQYF. CDR3 nucleotides: TGTGCCAGTAGTATTGGTACGGATACGCAGTATTTT.

The CDR3 region is CASSSLNWGNTEAFF. Here the CDR3 DNA reads TGCGCCAGCAGCTCCCTAAATTGGGGGAACACTGAAGCTTTCTTT. The J gene is TRBJ1-1, the V gene TRBV5-1; D gene uncertain. Germline V gives CDR1 SGHRS, CDR2 YFSETQ. The CDR3 has 15 amino acids. Trimming took 3 bases from V and 1 from J, leaving 13 bases between them. The entire variable domain, with the rest obtained from reference TRBV5-1 and TRBJ1-1, is as follows: KAGVTQTPRYLIKTRGQQVTLSCSPISGHRSVSWYQQTPGQGLQFLFEYFSETQRNKGNFPGRFSGRQFSNSRSEMNVSTLELGDSALYLCASSSLNWGNTEAFFGQGTRLTVV.

A single count supports this clone. This rearrangement joins TRBV6-5 to TRBJ2-5; 14 nucleotides match TRBD2. The V gene's germline CDR1 is MNHEY and CDR2 SVGAGI. Trimming removed 5 bases from V and 6 bases from J; junction bases left unmatched: 5. CDR3 length: 15 residues. The CDR3 sequence: CASSKRLAGGKTQYF. DNA for the CDR3: TGTGCCAGCAGTAAAAGACTAGCGGGGGGGAAGACCCAGTACTTC.

The chain employs TRBV5-6 and TRBJ2-1; unclear D gene. CDR1 is SGHDT, CDR2 YYEEEE, per germline. Deletions cut 3 bases from V and 8 bases from J, with 15 bases between. There are 14 residues in the CDR3. The CDR3 DNA is TGTGCCAGCAGCTCCGGGCCACCCGGCGATGAGCAGTTCTTC. It specifies CASSSGPPGDEQFF.

The chain uses TRBV6-5 and TRBJ2-6, with no clear D. The CDR3 runs 15 residues. V was cut by 6 bases and J by 4 bases, with 13 bases left in between. CDR1 MNHEY and CDR2 SVGAGI come from the germline V gene. CDR3 DNA: TGTGCCAGCAGCCCCCCCGGAGAAGGGGCCAACGTCCTGACTTTC. Residues: CASSPPGEGANVLTF.

This clone was detected a few times. This chain joins TRBV29-1 and TRBJ2-2; D might be TRBD1 (6 bases). Per the germline V gene, CDR1 is SQVTM and CDR2 is ANQGSEA. The CDR3 extends over 12 amino acids. The germline V and J ends were trimmed by 7 bases and 7 bases, with 13 bases remaining between them. The CDR3 DNA reads as TGCAGCGGGGACCTACAGGGCGGGGAGCTGTTTTTT. Translating it yields CSGDLQGGELFF.

V and J are TRBV5-4 and TRBJ2-7; D call uncertain. The V end was cut by 4 bases, the J end by 0 bases, with 11 bases between. CDR3 length: 14 residues. Germline values: CDR1 SGHNT, CDR2 YYREEE (reference sequence). The CDR3 reads CASSVGSVSYEQYF. The CDR3 nucleotides read TGTGCCAGCAGCGTTGGGTCTGTCTCCTACGAGCAGTACTTC.

This clone appeared a few times. The chain recombines TRBV2 with TRBJ1-1, with a possible D match to TRBD1 (5 bases). This CDR3 contains 13 residues. Trimming shortened V by 5 bases and J by 4 bases, and 11 bases separated the two germline ends. Germline V lookup: CDR1 SNHLY, CDR2 FYNNEI. CDR3 in DNA: TGTGCCAGCAGTAAGTTGGGGGGCACTGAAGCTTTCTTT. Translating it yields CASSKLGGTEAFF.

The J gene is TRBJ1-2, the V gene TRBV7-3, with 9 bases lining up with TRBD1. Trimming removed 1 base from V and 0 bases from J; junction bases left unmatched: 12. CDR1 is SGHTA and CDR2 is FQGTGA in the germline V gene. There are 19 residues in the CDR3. The CDR3 region is CASSLRTGQGHPSNYGYTF. The CDR3 DNA follows: TGTGCCAGCAGCTTAAGGACGGGACAGGGCCACCCTTCTAACTATGGCTACACCTTC.

The genes are TRBV27 and TRBJ1-4; no reliable D call. Germline CDR1 is MNHEY and CDR2 is SMNVEV (reference sequence). V lost 3 bases and J lost 4, with 9 bases in between. The CDR3 is 14 amino acids. The CDR3 protein is CASSFVGGNEKLFF. CDR3 DNA sequence: TGTGCCAGCAGTTTTGTAGGCGGTAATGAAAAACTGTTTTTT.

The V call is TRBV19, the J call TRBJ1-2; the match to TRBD1 covers 8 bases. Germline V gene data show CDR1 as LNHDA and CDR2 as SQIVND (reference sequence). This CDR3 is built from 12 residues. J lost 13 bases, V lost 5 bases, and 9 bases had no gene match. CDR3: CASSSLDRVFTF. The CDR3 coding sequence is TGTGCCAGTAGTTCCTTGGACAGGGTGTTCACCTTC.